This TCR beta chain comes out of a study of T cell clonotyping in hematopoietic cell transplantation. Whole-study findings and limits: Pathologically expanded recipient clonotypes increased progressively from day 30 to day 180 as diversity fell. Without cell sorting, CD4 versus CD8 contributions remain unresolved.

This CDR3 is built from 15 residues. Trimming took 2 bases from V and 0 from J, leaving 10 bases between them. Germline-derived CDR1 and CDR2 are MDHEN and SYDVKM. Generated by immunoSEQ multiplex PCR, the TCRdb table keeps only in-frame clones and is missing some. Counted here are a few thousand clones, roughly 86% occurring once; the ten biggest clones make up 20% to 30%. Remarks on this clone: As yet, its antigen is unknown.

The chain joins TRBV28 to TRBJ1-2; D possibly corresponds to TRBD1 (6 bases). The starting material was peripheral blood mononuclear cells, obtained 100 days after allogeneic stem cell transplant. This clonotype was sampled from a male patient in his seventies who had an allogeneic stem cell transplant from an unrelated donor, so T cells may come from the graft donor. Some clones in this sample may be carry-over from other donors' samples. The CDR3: CASSLVDSANYGYTF. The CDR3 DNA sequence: TGTGCCAGCAGTTTAGTGGACAGTGCTAACTATGGCTACACCTTC.